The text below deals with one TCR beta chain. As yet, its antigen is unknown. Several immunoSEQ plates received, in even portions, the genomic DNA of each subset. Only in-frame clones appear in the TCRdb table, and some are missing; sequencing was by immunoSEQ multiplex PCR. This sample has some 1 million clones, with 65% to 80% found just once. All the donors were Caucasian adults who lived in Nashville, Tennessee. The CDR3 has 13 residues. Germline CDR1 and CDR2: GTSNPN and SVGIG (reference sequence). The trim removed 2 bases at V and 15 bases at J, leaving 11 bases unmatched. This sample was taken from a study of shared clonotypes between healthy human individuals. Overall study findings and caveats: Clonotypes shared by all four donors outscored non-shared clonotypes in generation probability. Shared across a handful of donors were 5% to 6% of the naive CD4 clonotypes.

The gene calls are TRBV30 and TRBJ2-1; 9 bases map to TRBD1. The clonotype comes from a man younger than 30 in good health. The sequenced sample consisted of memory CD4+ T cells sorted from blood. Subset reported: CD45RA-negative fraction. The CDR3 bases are TGTGCCTGGAGTCCAACGAAGACAGGGGGAGGGTTCTTC. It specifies CAWSPTKTGGGFF. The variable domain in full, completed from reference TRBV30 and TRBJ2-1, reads SQTIHQWPATLVQPVGSPLSLECTVEGTSNPNLYWYRQAAGRGLQLLFYSVGIGQISSEVPQNLSASRPQDRQFILSSKKLLLSDSGFYLCAWSPTKTGGGFFGPGTRLTVL.